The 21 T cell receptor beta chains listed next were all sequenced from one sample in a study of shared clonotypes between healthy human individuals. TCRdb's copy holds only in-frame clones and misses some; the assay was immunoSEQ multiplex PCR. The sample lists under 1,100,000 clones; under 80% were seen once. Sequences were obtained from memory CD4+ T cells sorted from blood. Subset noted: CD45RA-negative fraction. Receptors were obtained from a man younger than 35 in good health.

CDR3 sequence (DNA): TGTGCCAGCGTCGGACGACACGACACCTCCTACGAGCAGTACTTC. Encoded protein: CASVGRHDTSYEQYF. The chain carries TRBV6-1 and TRBJ2-7, with unresolved D. This CDR3 spans 15 amino acids. V was trimmed by 8 bases and J by 0 bases, leaving 17 bases between them. Germline V gives CDR1 MNHNS, CDR2 SASEGT.

This CDR3 is CASSLDLRLAASYEQYF. For the CDR3, the DNA is TGTGCCAGCAGCCTAGACCTCAGACTAGCCGCATCCTACGAGCAGTACTTC. The chain is built from TRBV4-2 and TRBJ2-7, with 7 bases aligning to TRBD2. CDR3 size: 17 residues. Germline lookup yields CDR1 LGHNA and CDR2 YNFKEQ. The V segment lost 4 bases and the J segment 1 base; nucleotides outside the gene matches: 13.

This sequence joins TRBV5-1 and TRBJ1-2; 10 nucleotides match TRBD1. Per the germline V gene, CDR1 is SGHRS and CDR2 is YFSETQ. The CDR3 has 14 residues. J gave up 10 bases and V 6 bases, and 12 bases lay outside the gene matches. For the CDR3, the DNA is TGCGCCAGCAACCCGACAGGGGGCGACTCTCCCTACACCTTC. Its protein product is CASNPTGGDSPYTF.

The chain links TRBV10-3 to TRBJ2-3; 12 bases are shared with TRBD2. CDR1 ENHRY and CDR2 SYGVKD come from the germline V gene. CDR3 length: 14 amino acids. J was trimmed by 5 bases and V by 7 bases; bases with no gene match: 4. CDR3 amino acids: CAIKPSGGGDTQYF. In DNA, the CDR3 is TGTGCCATCAAGCCTAGCGGGGGGGGAGATACGCAGTATTTT.

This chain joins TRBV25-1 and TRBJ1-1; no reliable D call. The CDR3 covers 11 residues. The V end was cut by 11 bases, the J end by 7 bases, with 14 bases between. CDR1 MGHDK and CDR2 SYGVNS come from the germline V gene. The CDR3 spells CASSKNLEAFF. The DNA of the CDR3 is TGTGCCTCGAGCAAAAACCTTGAAGCTTTCTTT. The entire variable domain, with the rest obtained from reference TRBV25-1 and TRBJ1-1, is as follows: EADIYQTPRYLVIGTGKKITLECSQTMGHDKMYWYQQDPGMELHLIHYSYGVNSTEKGDLSSESTVSRIRTEHFPLTLESARPSHTSQYLCASSKNLEAFFGQGTRLTVV.

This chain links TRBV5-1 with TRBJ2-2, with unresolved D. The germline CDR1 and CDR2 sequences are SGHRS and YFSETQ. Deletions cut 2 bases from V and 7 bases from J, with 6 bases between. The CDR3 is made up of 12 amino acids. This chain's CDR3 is CASSLENGELFF. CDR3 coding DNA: TGCGCCAGCAGCTTAGAGAACGGGGAGCTGTTTTTT.

The DNA for the CDR3 is TGTGCCAGCTCACCACGTTATGGAGGAGATACGCAGTATTTT. Amino acids: CASSPRYGGDTQYF. V is TRBV18 and J is TRBJ2-3; possibly TRBD2 for D (5 bases). The germline V gene encodes CDR1 KGHSH and CDR2 LQKENI. There are 14 residues in the CDR3. The V end was cut by 1 base, the J end by 5 bases, with 10 bases between.

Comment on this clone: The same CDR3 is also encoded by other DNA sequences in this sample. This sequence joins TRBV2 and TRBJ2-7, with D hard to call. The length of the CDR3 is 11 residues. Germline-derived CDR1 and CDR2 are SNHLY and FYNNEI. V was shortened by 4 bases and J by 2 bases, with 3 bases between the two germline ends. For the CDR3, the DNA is TGTGCCAGCAGTGTGGCCTACGAGCAGTACTTC. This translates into CASSVAYEQYF.

CDR3 sequence reads: CASSMGQGADAEAFF. The DNA of the CDR3 is TGTGCCAGTAGTATGGGGCAGGGGGCGGACGCTGAAGCTTTCTTT. The chain carries TRBV19 and TRBJ1-1; 8 nucleotides line up with TRBD1. After removal of 3 bases from V and 6 bases from J, the junction contained 9 bases not matched to a gene. This CDR3 is 15 amino acids long. The V gene's germline CDR1 is LNHDA and CDR2 SQIVND (reference sequence).

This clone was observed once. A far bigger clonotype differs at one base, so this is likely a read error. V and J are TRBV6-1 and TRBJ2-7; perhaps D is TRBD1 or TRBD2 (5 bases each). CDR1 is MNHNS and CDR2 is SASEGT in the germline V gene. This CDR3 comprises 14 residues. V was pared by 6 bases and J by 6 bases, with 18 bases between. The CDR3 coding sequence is TGTGCCAGCAGAACCCCGGGACCAGCGTTCGAGCAGTACTTC. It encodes CASRTPGPAFEQYF.

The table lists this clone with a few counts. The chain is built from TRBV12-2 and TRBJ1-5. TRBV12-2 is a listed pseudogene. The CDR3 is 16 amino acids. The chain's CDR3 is CASRLAVKEADQPQHF. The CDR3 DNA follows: TGTGCAAGTCGCTTAGCGGTGAAGGAGGCCGATCAGCCCCAGCATTTT.

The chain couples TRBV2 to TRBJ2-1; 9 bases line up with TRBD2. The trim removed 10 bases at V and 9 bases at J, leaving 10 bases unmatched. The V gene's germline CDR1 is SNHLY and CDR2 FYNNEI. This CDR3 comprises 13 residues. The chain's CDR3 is CAIVSGRWSEQFF. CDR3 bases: TGTGCCATCGTTAGCGGGAGATGGAGTGAGCAGTTCTTC.

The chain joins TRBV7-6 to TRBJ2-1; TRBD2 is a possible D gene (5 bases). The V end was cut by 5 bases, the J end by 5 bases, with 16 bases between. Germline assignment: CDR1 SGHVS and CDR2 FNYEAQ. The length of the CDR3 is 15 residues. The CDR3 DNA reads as TGTGCCAGCAGCCCTTCTATCTCGACTAACAATGAGCAGTTCTTC. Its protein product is CASSPSISTNNEQFF.

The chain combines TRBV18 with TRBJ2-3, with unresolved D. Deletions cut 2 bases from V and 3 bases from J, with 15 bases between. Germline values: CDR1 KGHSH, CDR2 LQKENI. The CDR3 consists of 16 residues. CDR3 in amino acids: CASSPNRAGKTDTQYF. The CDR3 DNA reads TGTGCCAGCTCACCAAACCGGGCCGGTAAAACAGATACGCAGTATTTT.

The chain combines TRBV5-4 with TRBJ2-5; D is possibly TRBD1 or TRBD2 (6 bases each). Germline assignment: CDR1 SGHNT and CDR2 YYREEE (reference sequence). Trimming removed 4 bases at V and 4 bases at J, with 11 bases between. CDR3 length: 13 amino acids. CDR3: CASSVQGGETQYF. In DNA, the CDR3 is TGTGCCAGCAGCGTACAGGGAGGAGAGACCCAGTACTTC.

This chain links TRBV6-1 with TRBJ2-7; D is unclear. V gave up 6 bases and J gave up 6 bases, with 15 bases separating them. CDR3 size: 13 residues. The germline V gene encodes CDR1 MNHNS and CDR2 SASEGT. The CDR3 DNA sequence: TGTGCCAGCAGCCGTAACCAGGCTGGCGAGCAGTACTTC. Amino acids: CASSRNQAGEQYF.

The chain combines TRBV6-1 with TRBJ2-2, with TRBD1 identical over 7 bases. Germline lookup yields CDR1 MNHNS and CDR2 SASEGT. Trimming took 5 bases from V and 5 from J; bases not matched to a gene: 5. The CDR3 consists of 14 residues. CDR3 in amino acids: CASSWTGWTGELFF. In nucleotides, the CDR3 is TGTGCCAGCAGTTGGACAGGCTGGACCGGGGAGCTGTTTTTT.

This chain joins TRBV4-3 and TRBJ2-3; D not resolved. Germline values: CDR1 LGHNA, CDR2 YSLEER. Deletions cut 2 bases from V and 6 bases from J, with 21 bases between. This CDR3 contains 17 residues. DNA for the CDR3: TGCGCCAGCAGCCAATCCCCCGCGGCGCTGGAAAGGGATACGCAGTATTTT. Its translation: CASSQSPAALERDTQYF.

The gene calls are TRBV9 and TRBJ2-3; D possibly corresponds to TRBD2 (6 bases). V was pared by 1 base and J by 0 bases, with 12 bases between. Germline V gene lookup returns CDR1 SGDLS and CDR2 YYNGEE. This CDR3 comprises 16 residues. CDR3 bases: TGTGCCAGCAGCGTACGGGGACTTGGTAGCACAGATACGCAGTATTTT. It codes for CASSVRGLGSTDTQYF.

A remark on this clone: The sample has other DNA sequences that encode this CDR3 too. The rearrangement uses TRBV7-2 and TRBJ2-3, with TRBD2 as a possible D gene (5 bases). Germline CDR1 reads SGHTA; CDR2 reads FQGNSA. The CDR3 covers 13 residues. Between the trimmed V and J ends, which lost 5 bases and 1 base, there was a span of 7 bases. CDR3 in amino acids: CASSRTRTDTQYF. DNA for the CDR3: TGTGCCAGCAGCCGGACTCGCACAGATACGCAGTATTTT.

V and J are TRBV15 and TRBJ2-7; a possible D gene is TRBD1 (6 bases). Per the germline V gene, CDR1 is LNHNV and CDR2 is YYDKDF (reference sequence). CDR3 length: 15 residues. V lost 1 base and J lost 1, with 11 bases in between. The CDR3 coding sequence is TGTGCCACCAGCAGAGGCCGGGACACTTCCTACGAGCAGTACTTC. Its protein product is CATSRGRDTSYEQYF.